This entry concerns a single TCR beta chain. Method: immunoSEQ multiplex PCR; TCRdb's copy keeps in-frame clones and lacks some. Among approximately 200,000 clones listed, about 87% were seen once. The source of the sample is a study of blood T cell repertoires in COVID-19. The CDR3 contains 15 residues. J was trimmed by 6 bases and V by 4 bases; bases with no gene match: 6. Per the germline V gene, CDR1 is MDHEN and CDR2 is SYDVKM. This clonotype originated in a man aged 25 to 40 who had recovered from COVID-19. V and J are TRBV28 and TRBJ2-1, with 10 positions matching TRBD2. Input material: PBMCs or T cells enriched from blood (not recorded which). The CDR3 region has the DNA TGTGCCAGCAGTTCTAGCGGGAGTTATCGCAATGAGCAGTTCTTC. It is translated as CASSSSGSYRNEQFF.